The 20 T cell receptor beta chains below all came from one sample that was sequenced in a study of T cell changes during pregnancy in multiple sclerosis. The method was immunoSEQ multiplex PCR; TCRdb's version includes in-frame clones alone and lacks a portion of them. The sample lists 54,000 or so clones; roughly 93% were seen once. This specimen consisted of CD4+ T cells from peripheral blood mononuclear cells, obtained before pregnancy. The receptors stem from a female donor with multiple sclerosis, enrolled in a pregnancy study.

V is TRBV28 and J is TRBJ1-2, with D perhaps TRBD1 (5 bases). V was pared by 0 bases and J by 6 bases, with 8 bases between. In germline, CDR1 is MDHEN, CDR2 SYDVKM. The length of the CDR3 is 13 residues. The CDR3: CASSLWTVDGYTF. As DNA, the CDR3 is TGTGCCAGCAGTTTATGGACAGTTGATGGCTACACCTTC.

The gene calls are TRBV2 and TRBJ2-1; 12 nucleotides match TRBD2. Germline loops: CDR1 SNHLY, CDR2 FYNNEI. The CDR3 length is 16 residues. With V trimmed by 7 bases and J by 7 bases, 11 bases remained unmatched. The CDR3 loop is CASKLAGGLRGNEQFF. CDR3 coding DNA: TGTGCCAGCAAACTAGCGGGAGGACTACGGGGGAATGAGCAGTTCTTC.

This clone has just one count. V is TRBV27 and J is TRBJ2-7; 12 bases fit TRBD2. V lost 5 bases to trimming and J lost 5 bases; unmatched junction nucleotides: 10. CDR3 length equals 16 residues. Germline loops: CDR1 MNHEY, CDR2 SMNVEV (reference sequence). In nucleotides, the CDR3 is TGTGCCAGCAGTCCCCTAGCGGGAGGGCCTTCCCACGAGCAGTACTTC. Protein: CASSPLAGGPSHEQYF.

This chain's CDR3 is CASSQVEGRFASQSSRETQYF. The CDR3 coding sequence is TGCGCCAGCAGCCAAGTTGAGGGAAGGTTCGCTAGCCAGTCGAGTAGGGAGACCCAGTACTTC. The chain combines TRBV4-1 with TRBJ2-5; D is possibly TRBD2 (5 bases). Per the germline V gene, CDR1 is MGHRA and CDR2 is YSYEKL. Trimming took 1 base from V and 5 from J, leaving 32 bases between them. The CDR3 spans 21 residues.

V usage is TRBV29-1 and J usage is TRBJ2-7, with 8 positions matching TRBD1. In germline, CDR1 is SQVTM, CDR2 ANQGSEA. The CDR3 extends over 14 amino acids. Trimming cost V 7 bases and J 4 bases; bases outside gene matches: 12. In DNA form, the CDR3 reads TGCAGCGCTGGACCTGGGACAGGACCATACGAGCAGTACTTC. Its protein product is CSAGPGTGPYEQYF.

The table lists this clone with a count of one. This sequence joins TRBV18 and TRBJ2-1, with TRBD2 as a possible D gene (6 bases). Trimming cost V 3 bases and J 9 bases, with 15 bases left between them. The CDR3 totals 14 residues. Germline CDR1 reads KGHSH; CDR2 reads LQKENI. The CDR3: CASSPLRETGEQFF. The CDR3 DNA reads as TGTGCCAGCTCACCTCTCCGGGAGACTGGTGAGCAGTTCTTC.

The gene calls are TRBV18 and TRBJ2-5, with D tentatively TRBD2 (5 bases). The CDR3 loop spans 13 amino acids. The germline V gene has CDR1 KGHSH and CDR2 LQKENI. The germline V and J ends were trimmed by 2 bases and 5 bases, with 9 bases remaining between them. The CDR3 sequence: CASSPEGYETQYF. CDR3 DNA sequence: TGTGCCAGCTCACCAGAGGGTTACGAGACCCAGTACTTC.

Here the CDR3 reads CATGQGKIDRDTQYF. The CDR3 DNA sequence: TGCGCCACTGGACAGGGAAAGATCGACCGGGATACGCAGTATTTT. This chain links TRBV10-1 with TRBJ2-3; 8 bases match TRBD1. The CDR3 consists of 15 residues. Germline V gene sequence: CDR1 WNHNN, CDR2 SYGVQD (reference sequence). The junction had 15 bases not matched to a gene; V was cut back by 10 bases and J by 6 bases.

J is TRBJ1-2 and V is TRBV27; a possible D gene is TRBD1 (5 bases). Germline CDR1 MNHEY, CDR2 SMNVEV (reference sequence). Deletions cut 5 bases from V and 7 bases from J, with 14 bases between. The CDR3 has 13 residues. CDR3 amino acids: CASSLARGFGYTF. In nucleotides, the CDR3 is TGTGCCAGCAGTCTTGCACGGGGGTTTGGCTACACCTTC.

This clone appeared a single time. J is TRBJ2-7 and V is TRBV4-2, with 7 bases fitting TRBD2. Germline CDR1 is LGHNA and CDR2 is YNFKEQ. There are 16 residues in the CDR3. Unmatched junction bases numbered 9, after V lost 0 bases and J lost 4 bases. CDR3 region: CASSQDTTAGEYEQYF. The CDR3 region has the DNA TGTGCCAGCAGCCAAGATACTACTGCGGGAGAGTACGAGCAGTACTTC.

V is TRBV5-6 and J is TRBJ1-2, with D possibly TRBD1 on 5 matching bases. From germline, CDR1 is SGHDT and CDR2 YYEEEE. This CDR3 has 14 residues. Deletions cut 4 bases from V and 3 bases from J, with 13 bases between. In nucleotides, the CDR3 is TGTGCCAGCAGCCGCACAGGCCTGTACTATGGCTACACCTTC. Protein: CASSRTGLYYGYTF.

DNA of the CDR3: TGTGCCAGCAGCTCAACGGGACAGGGAGGAAACACCATATATTTT. Its translation is CASSSTGQGGNTIYF. The chain is built from TRBV2 and TRBJ1-3; 9 bases are shared with TRBD1. Germline V gene lookup returns CDR1 SNHLY and CDR2 FYNNEI. J lost 4 bases, V lost 6 bases, and 7 bases had no gene match. This CDR3 has 15 residues.

Notes on this clone: One end of the junction fails to match germline, which may point to a read error. This rearrangement joins TRBV7-7 to TRBJ1-1, with 7 bases aligning to TRBD1. The CDR3 is made up of 20 amino acids. Per the germline V gene, CDR1 is SSHAT and CDR2 is FNYEAQ (reference sequence). In DNA, the CDR3 is TGTGCTAGCAGCTTAGTGGGTCTAGGGGGCTTTGGGCGTGGGAACACTGAAGCTTTCTTT. It yields the protein CASSLVGLGGFGRGNTEAFF.

There are a few counts of this clone. The chain has TRBV7-9 and TRBJ2-1, with 10 bases matching TRBD1. V gave up 6 bases and J gave up 4 bases; unmatched junction bases: 9. Germline CDR1 reads SEHNR; CDR2 reads FQNEAQ (reference sequence). CDR3 length equals 16 residues. The CDR3 loop reads CASSLDRGQRYNEQFF. The CDR3 nucleotides are TGTGCCAGCAGTCTAGACAGGGGGCAACGTTACAATGAGCAGTTCTTC.

This sequence joins TRBV7-9 and TRBJ1-4, with a possible D match to TRBD1 (5 bases). V lost 5 bases and J lost 8, with 24 bases in between. Germline V lookup: CDR1 SEHNR, CDR2 FQNEAQ (reference sequence). This CDR3 is 17 amino acids long. CDR3 bases: TGTGCCAGCAGCCGGGGGACGACGGAAAGGGTAGGCGAAAAACTGTTTTTT. It encodes CASSRGTTERVGEKLFF.

The chain combines TRBV6-5 with TRBJ1-5, with D possibly matching TRBD1 (6 bases). V gave up 6 bases and J gave up 3 bases, with 12 bases separating them. From germline, CDR1 is MNHEY and CDR2 SVGAGI. There are 14 residues in the CDR3. DNA for the CDR3: TGTGCCAGCAGCCCTACAGGGTTCAATCAGCCCCAGCATTTT. Residues: CASSPTGFNQPQHF.

V and J are TRBV5-1 and TRBJ2-5; D perhaps matches TRBD2 (6 bases). V lost 5 bases, J lost 5 bases, and 13 bases lay in between. This CDR3 spans 13 amino acids. From germline, CDR1 is SGHRS and CDR2 YFSETQ. The CDR3: CASSSGTSETQYF. In DNA, the CDR3 is TGCGCCAGCAGTTCAGGGACTTCGGAGACCCAGTACTTC.

The genes are TRBV15 and TRBJ2-1; D might be TRBD2 (6 bases). CDR1 is LNHNV, CDR2 YYDKDF, per germline (reference sequence). V was cut by 1 base and J by 16 bases, with 14 bases left in between. This CDR3 region has 12 residues. For the CDR3, the DNA is TGTGCCACCAGCAGAGCATCGGGACTTAAATTCTTC. It encodes CATSRASGLKFF.

With regard to this clone: The sample carries other DNA sequences with the same CDR3. This chain uses TRBV5-1 with TRBJ2-7; D remains ambiguous. The CDR3 runs 14 residues. CDR1 SGHRS and CDR2 YFSETQ come from the germline V gene. V gave up 0 bases and J gave up 0 bases, with 7 bases separating them. The CDR3 bases are TGCGCCAGCAGCTTGGGTCACTCCTCCTACGAGCAGTACTTC. Its protein is CASSLGHSSYEQYF.

The chain has TRBV2 and TRBJ1-6; D is possibly TRBD1 (6 bases). Germline CDR1 and CDR2: SNHLY and FYNNEI. This CDR3 spans 15 amino acids. V lost 6 bases and J lost 7, with 16 bases in between. The DNA of the CDR3 is TGTGCCAGCAGAAGTGGGGGGGCAGGGAATTCACCCCTCCACTTT. This gives the protein CASRSGGAGNSPLHF.